This T cell receptor beta chain appears in the sequencing data of a study of T cell changes during pregnancy in multiple sclerosis. In germline, CDR1 is SGHAT, CDR2 FQNNGV. CDR3 length: 12 residues. Deletions cut 5 bases from V and 6 bases from J, with 11 bases between. The repertoire was sequenced with immunoSEQ multiplex PCR; TCRdb's copy has only in-frame clones and lacks some. The repertoire has some 14,000 clones, approximately 83% of them found once; the top ten carry about 17%. Sequencing used CD8+ T cells from peripheral blood mononuclear cells, obtained after pregnancy. The receptor was derived from a female donor in good health, enrolled as a control in a pregnancy study. This sequence joins TRBV11-2 and TRBJ2-7; D perhaps matches TRBD2 (5 bases). The CDR3 is CASSGVAGEQYF. Written as DNA, the CDR3 is TGTGCCAGCAGCGGAGTGGCGGGCGAGCAGTACTTC.